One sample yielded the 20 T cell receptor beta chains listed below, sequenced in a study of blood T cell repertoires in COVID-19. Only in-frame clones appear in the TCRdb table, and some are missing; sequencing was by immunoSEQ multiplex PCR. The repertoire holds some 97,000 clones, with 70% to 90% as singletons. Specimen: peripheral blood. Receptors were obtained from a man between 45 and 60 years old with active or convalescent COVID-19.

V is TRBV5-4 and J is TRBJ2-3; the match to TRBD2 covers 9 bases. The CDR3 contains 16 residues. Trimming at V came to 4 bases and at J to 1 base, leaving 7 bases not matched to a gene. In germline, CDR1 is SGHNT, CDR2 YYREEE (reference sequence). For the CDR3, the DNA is TGTGCCAGCAGCCCCCACTTAGCGGGAGGCACAGATACGCAGTATTTT. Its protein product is CASSPHLAGGTDTQYF.

CDR3 nucleotides: TGTGCCAGCAGCTTGGGGGGGGAGCGGGTGCAGTTCTTC. It specifies CASSLGGERVQFF. This chain joins TRBV11-3 and TRBJ2-1, with 7 bases matching TRBD2. In germline, CDR1 is SGHNT, CDR2 YENEEA. CDR3 length equals 13 residues. The trim removed 3 bases at V and 12 bases at J, leaving 8 bases unmatched.

This chain's CDR3 is CASSQVSDKGFLGYTF. Written as DNA, the CDR3 is TGTGCCAGCAGCCAAGTAAGCGACAAGGGGTTCCTTGGCTACACCTTC. The chain uses TRBV3-1 (or the pseudogene TRBV3-2) and TRBJ1-2; D is possibly TRBD1 (5 bases). V lost 1 base to trimming and J lost 7 bases, with 19 bases between them. This CDR3 has 16 residues. CDR1 is LGHDT and CDR2 is YNNKEL in the germline V gene (reference sequence).

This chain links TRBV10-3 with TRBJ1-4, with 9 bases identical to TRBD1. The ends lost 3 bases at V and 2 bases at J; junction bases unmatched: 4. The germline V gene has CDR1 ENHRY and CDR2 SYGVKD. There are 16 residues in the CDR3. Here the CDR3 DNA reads TGTGCCATCAGTGAAGGACAGGGGATGACTAATGAAAAACTGTTTTTT. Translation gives CAISEGQGMTNEKLFF.

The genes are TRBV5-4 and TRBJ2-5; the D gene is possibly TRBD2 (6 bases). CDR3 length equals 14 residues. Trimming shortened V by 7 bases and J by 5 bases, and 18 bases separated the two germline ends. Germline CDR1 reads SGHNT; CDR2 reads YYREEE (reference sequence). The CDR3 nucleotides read TGTGCCAGCCAAAACGGCCCAGGGAGGGAGACCCAGTACTTC. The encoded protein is CASQNGPGRETQYF.

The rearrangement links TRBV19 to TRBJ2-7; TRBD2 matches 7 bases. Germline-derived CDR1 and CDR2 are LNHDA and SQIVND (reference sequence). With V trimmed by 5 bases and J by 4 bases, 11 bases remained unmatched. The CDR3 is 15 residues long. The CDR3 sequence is CASSPYSTSPYEQYF. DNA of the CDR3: TGTGCCAGTAGTCCTTACTCGACTAGCCCGTACGAGCAGTACTTC. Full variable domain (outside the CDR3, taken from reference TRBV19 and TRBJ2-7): DGGITQSPKYLFRKEGQNVTLSCEQNLNHDAMYWYRQDPGQGLRLIYYSQIVNDFQKGDIAEGYSVSREKKESFPLTVTSAQKNPTAFYLCASSPYSTSPYEQYFGPGTRLTVT.

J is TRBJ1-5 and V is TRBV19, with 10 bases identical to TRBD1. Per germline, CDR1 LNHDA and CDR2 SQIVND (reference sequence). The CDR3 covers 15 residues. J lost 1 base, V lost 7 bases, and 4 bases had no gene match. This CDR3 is CASNPGQGSNQPQHF. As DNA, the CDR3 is TGTGCCAGTAATCCGGGACAGGGGAGCAATCAGCCCCAGCATTTT.

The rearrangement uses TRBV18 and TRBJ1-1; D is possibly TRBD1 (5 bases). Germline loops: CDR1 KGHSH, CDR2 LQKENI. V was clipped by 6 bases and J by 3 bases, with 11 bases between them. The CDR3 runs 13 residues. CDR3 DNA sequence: TGTGCCAGCTCTTATGGGGCCGACACTGAAGCTTTCTTT. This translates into CASSYGADTEAFF.

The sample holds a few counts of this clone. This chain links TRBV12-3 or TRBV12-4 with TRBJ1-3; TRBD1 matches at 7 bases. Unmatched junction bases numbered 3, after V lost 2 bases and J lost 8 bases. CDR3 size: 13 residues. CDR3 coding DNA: TGTGCCAGCAGTTTAATCAGGGGGGACACCATATATTTT. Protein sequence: CASSLIRGDTIYF.

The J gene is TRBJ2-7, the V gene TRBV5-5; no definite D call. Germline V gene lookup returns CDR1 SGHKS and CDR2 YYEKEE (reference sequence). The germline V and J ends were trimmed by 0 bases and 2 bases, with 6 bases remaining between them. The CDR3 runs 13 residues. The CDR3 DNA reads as TGTGCCAGCAGCTTGGCGGTCACCTACGAGCAGTACTTC. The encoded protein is CASSLAVTYEQYF.

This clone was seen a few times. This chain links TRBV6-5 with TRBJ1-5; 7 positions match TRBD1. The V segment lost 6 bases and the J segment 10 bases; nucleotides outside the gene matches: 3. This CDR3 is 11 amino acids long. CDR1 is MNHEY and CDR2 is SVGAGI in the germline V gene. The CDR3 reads CASSPGGPQHF. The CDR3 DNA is TGTGCCAGCAGCCCAGGGGGTCCCCAGCATTTT.

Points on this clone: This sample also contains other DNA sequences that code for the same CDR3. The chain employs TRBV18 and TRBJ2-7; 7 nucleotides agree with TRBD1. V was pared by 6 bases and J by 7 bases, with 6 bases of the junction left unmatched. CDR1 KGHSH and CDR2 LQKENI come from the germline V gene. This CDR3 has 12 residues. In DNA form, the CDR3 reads TGTGCCAGCTCCCCCGGGACAGTGGAGCAGTACTTC. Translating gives CASSPGTVEQYF.

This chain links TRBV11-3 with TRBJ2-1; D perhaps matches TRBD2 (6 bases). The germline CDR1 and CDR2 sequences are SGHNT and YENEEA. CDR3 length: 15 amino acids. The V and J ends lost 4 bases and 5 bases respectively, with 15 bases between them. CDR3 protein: CASSSSVAVNNEQFF. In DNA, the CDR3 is TGTGCCAGCAGCTCTTCAGTAGCGGTAAACAATGAGCAGTTCTTC.

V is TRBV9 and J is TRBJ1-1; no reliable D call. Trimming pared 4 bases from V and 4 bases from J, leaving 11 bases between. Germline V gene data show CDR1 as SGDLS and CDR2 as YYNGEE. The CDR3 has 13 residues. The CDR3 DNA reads TGTGCCAGCAGCCCCTCCCTTAGCACTGAAGCTTTCTTT. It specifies CASSPSLSTEAFF.

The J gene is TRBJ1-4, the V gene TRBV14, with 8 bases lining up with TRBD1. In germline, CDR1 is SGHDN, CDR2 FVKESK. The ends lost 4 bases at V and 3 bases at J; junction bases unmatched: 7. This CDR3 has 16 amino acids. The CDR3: CASSPARGLANEKLFF. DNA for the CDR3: TGTGCCAGCAGCCCGGCCAGGGGGCTGGCTAATGAAAAACTGTTTTTT.

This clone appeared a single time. CDR3 residues: CSVAAGSYEQYF. The DNA for the CDR3 is TGCAGCGTCGCTGCAGGATCCTACGAGCAGTACTTC. The V call is TRBV29-1, the J call TRBJ2-7; D is uncertain. CDR1 and CDR2 (germline): SQVTM, ANQGSEA. V lost 6 bases and J 1 base, leaving 10 bases between the germline ends. The CDR3 spans 12 residues.

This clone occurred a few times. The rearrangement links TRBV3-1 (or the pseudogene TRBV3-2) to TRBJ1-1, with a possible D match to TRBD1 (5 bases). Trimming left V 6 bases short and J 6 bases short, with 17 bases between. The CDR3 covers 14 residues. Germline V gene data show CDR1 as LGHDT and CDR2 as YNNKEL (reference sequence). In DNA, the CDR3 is TGTGCCAGCAGAAACGTACAGGCACGAGCTGAAGCTTTCTTT. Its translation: CASRNVQARAEAFF.

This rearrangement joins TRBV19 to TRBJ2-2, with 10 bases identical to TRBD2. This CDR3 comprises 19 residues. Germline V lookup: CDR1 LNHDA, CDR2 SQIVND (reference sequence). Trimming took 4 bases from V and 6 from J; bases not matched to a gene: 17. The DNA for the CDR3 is TGTGCCAGTAGTACTCCCCTGGGGAGCGGGAGGGAGTTATCCGGGGAGCTGTTTTTT. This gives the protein CASSTPLGSGRELSGELFF.

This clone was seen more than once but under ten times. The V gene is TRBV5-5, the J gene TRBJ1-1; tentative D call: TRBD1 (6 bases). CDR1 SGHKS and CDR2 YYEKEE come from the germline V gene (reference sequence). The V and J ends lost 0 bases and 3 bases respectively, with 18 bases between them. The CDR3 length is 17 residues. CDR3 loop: CASSLGLSTGRDTEAFF. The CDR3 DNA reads TGTGCCAGCAGCTTGGGGTTAAGTACAGGGAGGGACACTGAAGCTTTCTTT.

CDR3 region: CASSFGGQSYNEQFF. CDR3 bases: TGCGCCAGCAGCTTCGGGGGACAGAGCTACAATGAGCAGTTCTTC. The chain uses TRBV5-1 and TRBJ2-1; possibly TRBD1 for D (7 bases). The V gene lost 2 bases and the J gene lost 3 bases, with 12 bases spanning the gap. The CDR3 runs to 15 residues. In germline, CDR1 is SGHRS, CDR2 YFSETQ. The full variable domain, completed using reference TRBV5-1 and TRBJ2-1, is KAGVTQTPRYLIKTRGQQVTLSCSPISGHRSVSWYQQTPGQGLQFLFEYFSETQRNKGNFPGRFSGRQFSNSRSEMNVSTLELGDSALYLCASSFGGQSYNEQFFGPGTRLTVL.